These 24 T cell receptor beta chains originate from one sample sequenced in a study of shared clonotypes between healthy human individuals. The data were produced by immunoSEQ multiplex PCR, yet TCRdb's version contains in-frame clones alone and is incomplete. The sample has some 1.1 million clones, roughly 77% seen once. Sequencing was performed on memory CD4+ T cells from PBMCs. Stated subset: CD45RA-negative fraction. The source is a man younger than 35 in good health. Some clones in this sample may be carry-over from other donors' samples.

In this sample, this clone turned up a few times. The V gene is TRBV10-3, the J gene TRBJ1-1, with 9 bases identical to TRBD1. This CDR3 spans 13 amino acids. The ends lost 6 bases at V and 8 bases at J; junction bases unmatched: 7. Germline V gene data show CDR1 as ENHRY and CDR2 as SYGVKD. The CDR3 nucleotides are TGTGCCATCAGGACGGGACAGGGAGGAGAAGCTTTCTTT. The encoded protein is CAIRTGQGGEAFF.

This chain links TRBV19 with TRBJ1-5, with 7 bases identical to TRBD1. The CDR3 has 14 amino acids. Germline V CDR1 and CDR2: LNHDA, SQIVND (reference sequence). With 4 bases clipped from V and 2 bases from J, the junction kept 2 bases outside the gene matches. The CDR3 spells CASSTTGGNQPQHF. CDR3 sequence (DNA): TGTGCCAGTAGTACAACAGGGGGCAATCAGCCCCAGCATTTT.

This chain links TRBV5-5 with TRBJ1-2, with TRBD1 identical over 8 bases. In germline, CDR1 is SGHKS, CDR2 YYEKEE (reference sequence). The CDR3 contains 12 residues. Trimming cost V 3 bases and J 8 bases; bases outside gene matches: 3. CDR3 protein: CASSSGGSGYTF. The CDR3 bases are TGTGCCAGCAGCTCAGGGGGCTCGGGCTACACCTTC.

This chain uses TRBV6-5 with TRBJ2-3, with 9 bases identical to TRBD1. After removal of 8 bases from V and 6 bases from J, the junction contained 6 bases not matched to a gene. Germline V CDR1 and CDR2: MNHEY, SVGAGI. The length of the CDR3 is 13 residues. This chain's CDR3 is CASGRTGADTQYF. The CDR3 DNA reads TGTGCCAGCGGGAGGACAGGGGCGGATACGCAGTATTTT.

This clone was counted ten times or more. V gene TRBV6-1 combines with J gene TRBJ1-1, with TRBD1 as a possible D gene (5 bases). Trimming pared 6 bases from V and 7 bases from J, leaving 21 bases between. CDR3 length equals 15 residues. Germline CDR1 MNHNS, CDR2 SASEGT. The chain's CDR3 is CASSGVGTSQREAFF. CDR3 nucleotides: TGTGCCAGCAGCGGAGTGGGGACCTCTCAACGTGAAGCTTTCTTT.

The chain has TRBV6-5 and TRBJ1-1; TRBD1 matches 7 bases. The germline V gene has CDR1 MNHEY and CDR2 SVGAGI. The CDR3 has 16 amino acids. V was pared by 2 bases and J by 5 bases, with 11 bases of the junction left unmatched. For the CDR3, the DNA is TGTGCCAGCAGTTACACCCCCGCAGGGGGTGATACTGAAGCTTTCTTT. This codes for CASSYTPAGGDTEAFF.

The count of this clone is one. This chain connects TRBV6-5 to TRBJ2-1, with TRBD1 identical over 8 bases. CDR3 length equals 16 residues. J gave up 0 bases and V 2 bases, and 3 bases lay outside the gene matches. The germline V gene has CDR1 MNHEY and CDR2 SVGAGI. CDR3 residues: CASSYRQGSSYNEQFF. DNA of the CDR3: TGTGCCAGCAGTTACAGACAGGGGAGCTCCTACAATGAGCAGTTCTTC.

The V and J genes are TRBV6-6 and TRBJ2-1; 8 bases map to TRBD2. Germline V gene data show CDR1 as MNHNY and CDR2 as SVGAGI (reference sequence). This CDR3 comprises 12 residues. V was clipped by 9 bases and J by 8 bases; unmatched bases: 6. The CDR3 here is CASATSVDEQFF. CDR3 coding DNA: TGTGCCAGTGCGACTAGCGTGGATGAGCAGTTCTTC.

This clone has only one observation. The chain links TRBV9 to TRBJ2-2; D unresolved. Trimming stripped 4 bases from V and 4 bases from J, with 8 bases between. Germline V gene data show CDR1 as SGDLS and CDR2 as YYNGEE. The CDR3 loop spans 13 amino acids. The CDR3 region is CASSRSGTGELFF. The DNA for the CDR3 is TGTGCCAGCAGCCGGTCAGGCACCGGGGAGCTGTTTTTT.

As DNA, the CDR3 is TGTGCCAGCAGCGGGACTAGCGGGAGTGCGGATACGCAGTATTTT. It is translated as CASSGTSGSADTQYF. J is TRBJ2-3 and V is TRBV9; 13 bases agree with TRBD2. The germline gives CDR1 SGDLS, CDR2 YYNGEE. The CDR3 contains 15 residues. The V segment lost 3 bases and the J segment 6 bases; nucleotides outside the gene matches: 4.

V usage is TRBV5-1 and J usage is TRBJ2-6, with D tentatively TRBD1 (6 bases). The V end was cut by 6 bases, the J end by 1 base, with 14 bases between. Germline assignment: CDR1 SGHRS and CDR2 YFSETQ. The CDR3 covers 16 residues. CDR3 sequence: CASKAGVSSGANVLTF. The CDR3 bases are TGCGCCAGCAAGGCAGGGGTCTCGTCTGGGGCCAACGTCCTGACTTTC. The variable domain in full, completed from reference TRBV5-1 and TRBJ2-6, reads KAGVTQTPRYLIKTRGQQVTLSCSPISGHRSVSWYQQTPGQGLQFLFEYFSETQRNKGNFPGRFSGRQFSNSRSEMNVSTLELGDSALYLCASKAGVSSGANVLTFGAGSRLTVL.

This clone was detected once. The V call is TRBV19, the J call TRBJ1-4, with D possibly being TRBD1 (5 bases). The germline V and J ends were trimmed by 7 bases and 8 bases, with 14 bases remaining between them. The CDR3 covers 13 residues. CDR1 LNHDA and CDR2 SQIVND come from the germline V gene (reference sequence). CDR3 sequence (DNA): TGTGCCAGTATGGGCAGGGAATACGAAAAACTGTTTTTT. It specifies CASMGREYEKLFF.

The chain combines TRBV5-1 with TRBJ2-3; no reliable D call. CDR3 length: 14 amino acids. The ends were cut back, 0 bases at V and 2 bases at J, with 7 bases in the middle. The V gene's germline CDR1 is SGHRS and CDR2 YFSETQ. The CDR3 region is CASSLAPDTDTQYF. The CDR3 DNA follows: TGCGCCAGCAGCTTGGCCCCAGACACAGATACGCAGTATTTT.

The chain joins TRBV28 to TRBJ2-4; no clear D gene. The CDR3 is 12 amino acids. The V end was cut by 6 bases, the J end by 15 bases, with 18 bases between. The germline gives CDR1 MDHEN, CDR2 SYDVKM. CDR3 loop: CASSTMTDDPYF. The DNA for the CDR3 is TGTGCCAGCAGCACAATGACGGACGACCCGTACTTC.

The chain has TRBV11-2 and TRBJ2-7; TRBD1 might be the D (6 bases). The CDR3 is 16 amino acids. Germline CDR1 SGHAT, CDR2 FQNNGV. The V gene lost 5 bases and the J gene lost 1 base, with 18 bases spanning the gap. The CDR3 sequence is CASSQRWDILSYEQYF. As DNA, the CDR3 is TGTGCCAGCAGCCAACGATGGGACATACTTTCCTACGAGCAGTACTTC.

This rearrangement joins TRBV6-5 to TRBJ2-1; D perhaps matches TRBD1 (5 bases). CDR1 MNHEY and CDR2 SVGAGI come from the germline V gene. This CDR3 is 15 amino acids long. V dropped 2 bases and J dropped 2 bases, with 10 bases sitting between them. In nucleotides, the CDR3 is TGTGCCAGCAGTTACAGGGGCGCAACCTACAATGAGCAGTTCTTC. Amino acid sequence: CASSYRGATYNEQFF.

The chain links TRBV5-4 to TRBJ1-5; no clear D gene. The CDR3 loop spans 16 amino acids. The ends were cut back, 4 bases at V and 0 bases at J, with 14 bases in the middle. CDR1 is SGHNT and CDR2 is YYREEE in the germline V gene (reference sequence). The CDR3 nucleotides read TGTGCCAGCAGCATGGGCGGCCCAGATAGCAATCAGCCCCAGCATTTT. Protein sequence: CASSMGGPDSNQPQHF.

The table lists this clone with a count of one. The chain has TRBV28 and TRBJ2-1; 9 bases line up with TRBD2. CDR1 and CDR2 from the germline V gene are MDHEN and SYDVKM. The CDR3 consists of 15 residues. The junction had 13 bases not matched to a gene; V was cut back by 2 bases and J by 14 bases. CDR3 sequence (DNA): TGTGCCAGCAGTTTAGATAGAATAGCGGGAGCCAGGGAGTTCTTC. Its protein is CASSLDRIAGAREFF. Full variable domain (outside the CDR3, taken from reference TRBV28 and TRBJ2-1): DVKVTQSSRYLVKRTGEKVFLECVQDMDHENMFWYRQDPGLGLRLIYFSYDVKMKEKGDIPEGYSVSREKKERFSLILESASTNQTSMYLCASSLDRIAGAREFFGPGTRLTVL.

The chain joins TRBV7-9 to TRBJ1-4, with 8 bases lining up with TRBD1. The CDR3 spans 14 residues. CDR1 and CDR2 from the germline V gene are SEHNR and FQNEAQ (reference sequence). After removal of 5 bases from V and 4 bases from J, the junction contained 3 bases not matched to a gene. The CDR3: CASSIDRGNEKLFF. The CDR3 coding sequence is TGTGCCAGCAGCATCGACAGGGGTAATGAAAAACTGTTTTTT.

The chain has TRBV28 and TRBJ2-5; D call uncertain. The germline gives CDR1 MDHEN, CDR2 SYDVKM. The CDR3 runs 11 residues. V lost 10 bases, J lost 1 base, and 7 bases lay in between. In DNA form, the CDR3 reads TGTGCCATCAAATCCCAAGAGACCCAGTACTTC. This encodes CAIKSQETQYF.

This clone was seen a few times. The CDR3 here is CASSVRPGTHYNEQFF. The CDR3 DNA is TGTGCCAGCAGCGTTCGCCCCGGGACACACTACAATGAGCAGTTCTTC. The chain joins TRBV9 to TRBJ2-1; tentatively, D is TRBD1 (6 bases). V gave up 2 bases and J gave up 3 bases, with 15 bases separating them. The CDR3 is 16 residues long. Germline V gives CDR1 SGDLS, CDR2 YYNGEE.

The gene calls are TRBV5-1 and TRBJ2-3; tentatively, D is TRBD1 (6 bases). The CDR3 contains 14 residues. Germline assignment: CDR1 SGHRS and CDR2 YFSETQ. The V gene lost 7 bases and the J gene lost 9 bases, with 21 bases spanning the gap. As DNA, the CDR3 is TGCGCCAGCCGACAGGAGGCACAGATTGGCACGCAGTATTTT. Protein: CASRQEAQIGTQYF.

The rearrangement joins TRBV19 to TRBJ1-5, with a possible D match to TRBD1 (5 bases). V lost 6 bases and J lost 7, with 16 bases in between. The CDR3 has 14 amino acids. Germline values: CDR1 LNHDA, CDR2 SQIVND (reference sequence). Here the CDR3 reads CASRRRGEVQPQHF. CDR3 sequence (DNA): TGTGCCAGTAGGCGGAGGGGCGAGGTACAGCCCCAGCATTTT.

This clone was detected only a few times. V is TRBV9 and J is TRBJ2-3; D ambiguous. V shed 4 bases and J shed 0 bases, with 15 bases lying between them. The CDR3 runs 16 residues. Germline CDR1 SGDLS, CDR2 YYNGEE. The DNA for the CDR3 is TGTGCCAGCAGCCCCGCCGAGGCCCAGAGCACAGATACGCAGTATTTT. It codes for CASSPAEAQSTDTQYF.